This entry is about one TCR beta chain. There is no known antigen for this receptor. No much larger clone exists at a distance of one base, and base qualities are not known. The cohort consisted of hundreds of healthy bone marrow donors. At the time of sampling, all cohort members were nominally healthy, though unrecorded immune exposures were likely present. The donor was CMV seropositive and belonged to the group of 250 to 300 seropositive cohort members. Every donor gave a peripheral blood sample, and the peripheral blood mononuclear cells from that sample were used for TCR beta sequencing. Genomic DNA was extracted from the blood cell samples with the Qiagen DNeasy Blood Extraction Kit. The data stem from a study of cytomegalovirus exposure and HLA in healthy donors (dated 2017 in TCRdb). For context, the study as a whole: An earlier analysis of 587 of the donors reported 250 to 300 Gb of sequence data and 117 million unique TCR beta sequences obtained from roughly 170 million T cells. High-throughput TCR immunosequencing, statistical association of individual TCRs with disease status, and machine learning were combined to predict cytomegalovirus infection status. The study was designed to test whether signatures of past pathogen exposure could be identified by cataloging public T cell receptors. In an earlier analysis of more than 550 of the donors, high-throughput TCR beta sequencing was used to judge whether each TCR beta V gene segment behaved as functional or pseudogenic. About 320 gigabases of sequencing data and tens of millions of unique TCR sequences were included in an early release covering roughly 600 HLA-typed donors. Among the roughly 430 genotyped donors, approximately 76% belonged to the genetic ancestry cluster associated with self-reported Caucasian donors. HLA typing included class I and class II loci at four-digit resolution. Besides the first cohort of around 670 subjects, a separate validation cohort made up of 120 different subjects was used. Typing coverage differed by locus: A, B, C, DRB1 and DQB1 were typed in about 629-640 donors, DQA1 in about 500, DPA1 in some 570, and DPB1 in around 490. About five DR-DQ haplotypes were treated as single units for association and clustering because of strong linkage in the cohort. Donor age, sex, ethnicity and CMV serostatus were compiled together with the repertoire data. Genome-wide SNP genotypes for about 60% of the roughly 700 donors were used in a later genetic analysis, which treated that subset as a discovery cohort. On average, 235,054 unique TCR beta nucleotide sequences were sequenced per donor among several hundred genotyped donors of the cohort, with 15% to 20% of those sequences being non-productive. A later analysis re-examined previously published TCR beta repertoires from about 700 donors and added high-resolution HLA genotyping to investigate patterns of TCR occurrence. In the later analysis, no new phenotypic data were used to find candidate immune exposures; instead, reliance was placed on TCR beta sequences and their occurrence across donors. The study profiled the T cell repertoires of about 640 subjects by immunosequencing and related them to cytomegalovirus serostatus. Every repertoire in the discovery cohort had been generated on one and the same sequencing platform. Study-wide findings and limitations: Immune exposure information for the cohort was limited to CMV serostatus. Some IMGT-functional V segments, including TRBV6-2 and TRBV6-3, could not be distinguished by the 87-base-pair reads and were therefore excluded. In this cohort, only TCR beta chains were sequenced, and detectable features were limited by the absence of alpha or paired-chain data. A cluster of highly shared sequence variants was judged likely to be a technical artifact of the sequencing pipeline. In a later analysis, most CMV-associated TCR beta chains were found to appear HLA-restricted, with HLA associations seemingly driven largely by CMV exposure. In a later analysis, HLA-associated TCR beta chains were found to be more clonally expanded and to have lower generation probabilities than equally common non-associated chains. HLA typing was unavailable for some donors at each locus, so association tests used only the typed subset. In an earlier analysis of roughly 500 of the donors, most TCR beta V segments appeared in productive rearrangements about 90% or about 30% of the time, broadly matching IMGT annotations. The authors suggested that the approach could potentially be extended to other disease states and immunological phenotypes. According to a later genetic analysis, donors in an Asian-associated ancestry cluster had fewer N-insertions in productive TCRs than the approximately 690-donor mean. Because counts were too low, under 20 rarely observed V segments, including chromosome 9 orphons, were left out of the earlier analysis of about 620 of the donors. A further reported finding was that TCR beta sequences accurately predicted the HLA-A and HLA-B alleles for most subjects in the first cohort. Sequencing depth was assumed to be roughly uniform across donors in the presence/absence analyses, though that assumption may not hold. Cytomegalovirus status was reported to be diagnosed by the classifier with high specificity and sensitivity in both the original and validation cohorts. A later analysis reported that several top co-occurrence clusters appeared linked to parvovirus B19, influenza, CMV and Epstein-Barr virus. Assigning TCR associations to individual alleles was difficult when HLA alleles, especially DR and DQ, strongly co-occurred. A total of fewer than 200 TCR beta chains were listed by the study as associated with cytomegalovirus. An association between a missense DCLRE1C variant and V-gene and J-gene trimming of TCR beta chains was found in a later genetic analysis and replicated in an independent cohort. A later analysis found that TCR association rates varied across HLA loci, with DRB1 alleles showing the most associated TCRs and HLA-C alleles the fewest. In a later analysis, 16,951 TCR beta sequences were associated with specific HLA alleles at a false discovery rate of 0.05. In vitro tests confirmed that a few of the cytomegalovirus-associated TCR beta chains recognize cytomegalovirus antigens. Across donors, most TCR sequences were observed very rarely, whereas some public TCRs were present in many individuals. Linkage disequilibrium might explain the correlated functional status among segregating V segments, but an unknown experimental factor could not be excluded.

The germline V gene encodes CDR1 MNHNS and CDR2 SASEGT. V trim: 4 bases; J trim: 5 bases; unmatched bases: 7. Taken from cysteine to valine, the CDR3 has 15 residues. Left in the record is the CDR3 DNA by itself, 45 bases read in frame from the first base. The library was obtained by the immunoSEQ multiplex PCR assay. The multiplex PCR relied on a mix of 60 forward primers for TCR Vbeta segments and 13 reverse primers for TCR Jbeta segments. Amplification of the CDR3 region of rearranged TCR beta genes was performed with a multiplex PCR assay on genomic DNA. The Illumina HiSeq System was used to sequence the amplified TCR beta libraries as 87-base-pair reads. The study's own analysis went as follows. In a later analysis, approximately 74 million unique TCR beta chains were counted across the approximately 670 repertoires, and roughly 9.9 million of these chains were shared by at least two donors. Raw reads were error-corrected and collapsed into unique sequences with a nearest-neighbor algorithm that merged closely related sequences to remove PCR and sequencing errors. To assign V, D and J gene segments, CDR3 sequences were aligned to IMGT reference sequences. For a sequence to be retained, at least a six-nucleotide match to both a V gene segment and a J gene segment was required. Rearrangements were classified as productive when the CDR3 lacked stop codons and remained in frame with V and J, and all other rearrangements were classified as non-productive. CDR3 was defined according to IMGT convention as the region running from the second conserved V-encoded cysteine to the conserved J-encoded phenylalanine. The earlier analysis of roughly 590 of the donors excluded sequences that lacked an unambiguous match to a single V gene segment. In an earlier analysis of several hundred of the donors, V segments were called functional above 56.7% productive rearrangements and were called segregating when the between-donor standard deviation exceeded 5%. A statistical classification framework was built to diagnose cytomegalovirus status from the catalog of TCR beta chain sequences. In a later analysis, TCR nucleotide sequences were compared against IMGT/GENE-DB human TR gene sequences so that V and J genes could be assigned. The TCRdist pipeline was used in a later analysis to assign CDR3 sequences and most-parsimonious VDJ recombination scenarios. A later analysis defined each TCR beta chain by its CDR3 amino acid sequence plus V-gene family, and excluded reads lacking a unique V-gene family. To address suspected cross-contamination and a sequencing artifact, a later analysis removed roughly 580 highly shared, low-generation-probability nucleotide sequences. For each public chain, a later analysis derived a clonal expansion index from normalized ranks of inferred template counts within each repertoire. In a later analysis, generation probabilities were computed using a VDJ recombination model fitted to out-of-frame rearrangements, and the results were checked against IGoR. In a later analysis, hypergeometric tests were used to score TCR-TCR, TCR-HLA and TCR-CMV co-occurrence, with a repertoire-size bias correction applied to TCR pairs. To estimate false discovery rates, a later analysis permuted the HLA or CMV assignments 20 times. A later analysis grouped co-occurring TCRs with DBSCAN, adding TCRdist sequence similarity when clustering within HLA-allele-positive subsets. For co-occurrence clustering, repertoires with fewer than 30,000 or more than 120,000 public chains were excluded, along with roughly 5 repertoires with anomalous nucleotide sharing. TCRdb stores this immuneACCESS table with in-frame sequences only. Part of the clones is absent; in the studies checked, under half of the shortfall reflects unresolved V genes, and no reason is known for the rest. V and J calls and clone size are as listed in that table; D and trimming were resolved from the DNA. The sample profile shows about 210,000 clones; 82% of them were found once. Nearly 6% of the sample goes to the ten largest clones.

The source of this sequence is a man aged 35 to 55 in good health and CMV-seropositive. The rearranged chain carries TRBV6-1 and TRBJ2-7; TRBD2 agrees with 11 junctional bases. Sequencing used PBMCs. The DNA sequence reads TGTGCCAGCAGTGCACTAGCGGGGGTTCCCAACGAGCAGTACGTC. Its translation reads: CASSALAGVPNEQYV.